The next 8 T cell receptor beta chains were all read from a single sample in a study of blood T cells in healthy people across ages. Primers used in a second PCR of about 7 to 12 cycles were a sample-barcoded 5' primer and a J-beta primer mix. Each CDR3 protein gets one entry after TCRdb re-called the 5' RACE reads with MiXCR. The sample yields more than 900,000 distinct CDR3 sequences, 29% seen once. The same sample was also used in a study of T cells of mothers and their children.

The sequenced material came from blood. The receptors come from a woman between 35 and 50 years old in good health.

The chain uses TRBV29-1 and TRBJ2-5, with unresolved D. The CDR3 extends over 11 amino acids. Between the trimmed V and J ends, which lost 2 bases and 4 bases, there was a span of 5 bases. Germline lookup yields CDR1 SQVTM and CDR2 ANQGSEA. This CDR3 is CSVEPLETQYF. CDR3 nucleotides: TGCAGCGTTGAACCCCTAGAGACCCAGTACTTC. Complete variable domain (other parts from reference TRBV29-1 and TRBJ2-5): SAVISQKPSRDICQRGTSLTIQCQVDSQVTMMFWYRQQPGQSLTLIATANQGSEATYESGFVIDKFPISRPNLTFSTLTVSNMSPEDSSIYLCSVEPLETQYFGPGTRLLVL.

The CDR3 DNA sequence: TGCAGCCTTCCTCCGAGTGACCGAGGGGGCTACACCTTC. Translation: CSLPPSDRGGYTF. The genes are TRBV29-1 and TRBJ1-2; no clear D gene. Between the trimmed V and J ends, which lost 8 bases and 8 bases, there was a span of 21 bases. The CDR3 is 13 amino acids. Germline CDR1 is SQVTM and CDR2 is ANQGSEA.

This clonotype appeared many times. The chain has TRBV24-1 and TRBJ2-5, with 9 bases fitting TRBD2. Germline V lookup: CDR1 KGHDR, CDR2 SFDVKD. Unmatched junction bases numbered 8, after V lost 4 bases and J lost 6 bases. The CDR3 has 15 amino acids. The CDR3 DNA reads TGTGCCACCAGTGACCCGCTAGCGGGGAGGAAGACCCAGTACTTC. This sequence encodes CATSDPLAGRKTQYF.

This clonotype has a handful of counts. The V and J genes are TRBV7-3 and TRBJ1-2; TRBD1 matches 9 bases. J gave up 4 bases and V 2 bases, and 5 bases lay outside the gene matches. The CDR3 contains 15 residues. Germline-derived CDR1 and CDR2 are SGHTA and FQGTGA. As DNA, the CDR3 is TGTGCCAGCAGCTTAGAGCCGGGACAGGGCTATGGCTACACCTTC. This sequence encodes CASSLEPGQGYGYTF. Full variable domain (missing parts from reference TRBV7-3 and TRBJ1-2): GAGVSQTPSNKVTEKGKYVELRCDPISGHTALYWYRQSLGQGPEFLIYFQGTGAADDSGLPNDRFFAVRPEGSVSTLKIQRTERGDSAVYLCASSLEPGQGYGYTFGSGTRLTVV.

In the case of this clonotype: With a far larger clone one base away, a read error is the likely cause. The V gene is TRBV4-1, the J gene TRBJ2-4; the D is unclear. Gene TRBJ2-7 matches the end of the DNA better, so the J call may be wrong. In germline, CDR1 is MGHRA, CDR2 YSYEKL. The CDR3 spans 13 residues. Written as DNA, the CDR3 is TGCACCAGCAGCCTGGATGTCTCCTACGAGCAGTACTTC. Translated: CTSSLDVSYEQYF.

This clonotype appeared many times. V is TRBV29-1 and J is TRBJ1-2; D may be TRBD1 (5 bases). The CDR3 sequence is 10 residues long. Trimming cost V 4 bases and J 7 bases, with 7 bases left between them. CDR1 is SQVTM and CDR2 is ANQGSEA in the germline V gene. For the CDR3, the DNA is TGCAGCGTTGGTGGGGCTGGCTACACCTTC. As protein: CSVGGAGYTF.

For this clonotype: Compared with germline, one end of the junction differs, possibly owing to a read error. The chain employs TRBV12-3 or TRBV12-4 and TRBJ1-5; unclear D gene. The CDR3 totals 15 residues. CDR3 residues: CVSSLAGNPNQPQHF. The CDR3 DNA is TGTGTCAGCAGTTTAGCGGGCAACCCCAATCAGCCCCAGCATTTT.

This clonotype was observed many times. The chain has TRBV6-6 and TRBJ2-4; the match to TRBD2 covers 7 bases. CDR3 length: 14 amino acids. Per germline, CDR1 MNHNY and CDR2 SVGAGI (reference sequence). V lost 4 bases and J lost 6; bases outside the gene matches: 6. The CDR3 loop reads CASSWGGEGNIQYF. As DNA, the CDR3 is TGTGCCAGCAGTTGGGGAGGGGAAGGAAACATTCAGTACTTC.